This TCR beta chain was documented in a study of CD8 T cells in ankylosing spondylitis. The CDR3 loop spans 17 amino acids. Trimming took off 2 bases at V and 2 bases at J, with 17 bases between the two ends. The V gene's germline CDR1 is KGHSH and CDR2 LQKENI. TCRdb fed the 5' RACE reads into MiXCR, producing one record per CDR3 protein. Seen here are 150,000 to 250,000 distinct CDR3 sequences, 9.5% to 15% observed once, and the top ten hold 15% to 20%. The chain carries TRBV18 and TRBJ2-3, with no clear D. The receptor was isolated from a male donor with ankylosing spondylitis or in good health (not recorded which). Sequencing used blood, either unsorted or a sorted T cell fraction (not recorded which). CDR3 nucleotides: TGTGCCAGCTCACCAGTGGATGTGGTAGACTCCACAGATACGCAGTATTTT. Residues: CASSPVDVVDSTDTQYF. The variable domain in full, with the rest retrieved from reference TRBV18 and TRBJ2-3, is NAGVMQNPRHLVRRRGQEARLRCSPMKGHSHVYWYRQLPEEGLKFMVYLQKENIIDESGMPKERFSAEFPKEGPSILRIQQVVRGDSAAYFCASSPVDVVDSTDTQYFGPGTRLTVL.